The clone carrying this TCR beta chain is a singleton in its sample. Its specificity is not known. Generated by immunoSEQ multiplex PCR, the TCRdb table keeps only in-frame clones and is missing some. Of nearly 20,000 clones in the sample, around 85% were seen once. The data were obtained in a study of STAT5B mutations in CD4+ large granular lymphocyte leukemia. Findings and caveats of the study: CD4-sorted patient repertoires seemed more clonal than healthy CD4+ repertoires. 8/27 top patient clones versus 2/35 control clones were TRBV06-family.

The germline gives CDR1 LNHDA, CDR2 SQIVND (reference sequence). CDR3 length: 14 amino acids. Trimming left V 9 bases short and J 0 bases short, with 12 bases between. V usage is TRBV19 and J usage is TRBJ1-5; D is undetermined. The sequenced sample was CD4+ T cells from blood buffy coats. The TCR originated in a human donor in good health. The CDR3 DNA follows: TGTGCCAGCAAGGTGGGGTTTAGCAATCAGCCCCAGCATTTT. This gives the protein CASKVGFSNQPQHF. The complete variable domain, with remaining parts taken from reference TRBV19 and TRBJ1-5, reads DGGITQSPKYLFRKEGQNVTLSCEQNLNHDAMYWYRQDPGQGLRLIYYSQIVNDFQKGDIAEGYSVSREKKESFPLTVTSAQKNPTAFYLCASKVGFSNQPQHFGDGTRLSIL.